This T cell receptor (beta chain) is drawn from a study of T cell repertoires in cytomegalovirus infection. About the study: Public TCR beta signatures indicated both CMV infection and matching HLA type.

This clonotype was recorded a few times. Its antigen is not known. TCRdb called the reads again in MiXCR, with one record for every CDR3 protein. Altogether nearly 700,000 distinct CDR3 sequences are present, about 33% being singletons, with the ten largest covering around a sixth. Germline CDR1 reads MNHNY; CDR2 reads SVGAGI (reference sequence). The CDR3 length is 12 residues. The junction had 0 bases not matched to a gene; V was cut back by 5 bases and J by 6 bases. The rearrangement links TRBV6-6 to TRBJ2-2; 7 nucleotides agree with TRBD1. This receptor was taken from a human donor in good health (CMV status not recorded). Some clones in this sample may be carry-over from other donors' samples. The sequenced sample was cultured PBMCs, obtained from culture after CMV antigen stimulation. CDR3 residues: CASSTGAGELFF. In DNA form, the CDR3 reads TGTGCCAGCAGTACAGGGGCCGGGGAGCTGTTTTTT.